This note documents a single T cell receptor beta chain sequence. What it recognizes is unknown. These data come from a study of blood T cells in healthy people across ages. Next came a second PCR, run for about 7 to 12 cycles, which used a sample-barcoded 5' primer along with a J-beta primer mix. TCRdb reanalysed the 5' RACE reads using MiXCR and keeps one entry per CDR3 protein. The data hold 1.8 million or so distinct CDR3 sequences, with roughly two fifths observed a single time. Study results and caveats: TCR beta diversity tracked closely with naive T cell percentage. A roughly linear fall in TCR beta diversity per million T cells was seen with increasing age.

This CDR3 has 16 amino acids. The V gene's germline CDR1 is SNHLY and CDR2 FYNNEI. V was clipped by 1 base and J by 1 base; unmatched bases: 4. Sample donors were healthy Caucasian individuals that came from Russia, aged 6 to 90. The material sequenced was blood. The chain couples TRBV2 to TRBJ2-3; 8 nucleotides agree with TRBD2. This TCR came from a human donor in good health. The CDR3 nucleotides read TGTGCCAGCAGTGAAGGTAGCGGGACCCGCACAGATACGCAGTATTTT. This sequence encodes CASSEGSGTRTDTQYF. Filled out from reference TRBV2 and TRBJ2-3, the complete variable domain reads EPEVTQTPSHQVTQMGQEVILRCVPISNHLYFYWYRQILGQKVEFLVSFYNNEISEKSEIFDDQFSVERPDGSNFTLKIRSTKLEDSAMYFCASSEGSGTRTDTQYFGPGTRLTVL.